This T cell receptor (beta chain) was captured by sequencing in a study of control samples from healthy donors and cancer patients. Only in-frame clones appear in the TCRdb table, and some are missing; sequencing was by immunoSEQ multiplex PCR. This table holds 50,000 or so clones, roughly 95% found once. V lost 2 bases, J lost 9 bases, and 8 bases stayed unmatched. The CDR3 loop spans 15 amino acids. Germline values: CDR1 SGHTA, CDR2 FQGNSA. This receptor was taken from a young woman in good health. Sequencing input: blood. The rearrangement links TRBV7-2 to TRBJ2-1, with 9 bases fitting TRBD2. In nucleotides, the CDR3 is TGTGCCAGCAGCTTAATGGCGGGGGGGCTACCTGAGCAGTTCTTC. It encodes CASSLMAGGLPEQFF.